The rows below give T cell receptor beta chains drawn from one sample of a study of blood T cell repertoires in COVID-19. Sequenced by immunoSEQ multiplex PCR; TCRdb stores in-frame clones only, minus some. The profile covers approximately 380,000 clones, with more than 85% appearing a single time and roughly 0.9% taken by the ten largest. Sample: PBMCs or T cells enriched from blood (not recorded which). These TCRs come from a woman aged 35 to 49 who had been exposed to COVID-19. Both conserved end residues are part of each CDR3. The D gene is left open where the match is weak. A row's size may be missing; if present it is once, few, many or a size class.

TRBD1 | NA | TRBJ1-5 | TRBV28 | CASSPGQRQPQHF | TGTGCCAGCTCTCCGGGACAGAGACAGCCCCAGCATTTT
TRBD2 | once | TRBJ2-1 | TRBV6-5 | CASFSRGGGEQFF | TGTGCCAGCTTCTCGCGGGGGGGTGGTGAGCAGTTCTTC
NA | NA | TRBJ2-6 | TRBV2 | CASSRTGLTGANVLTF | TGTGCCAGCAGTAGAACAGGATTAACTGGGGCCAACGTCCTGACTTTC
NA | many | TRBJ2-1 | TRBV5-6 | CASSLAERGLSSYNEQFF | TGTGCCAGCAGCTTGGCCGAGAGAGGACTAAGCTCCTACAATGAGCAGTTCTTC
NA | once | TRBJ2-5 | TRBV19 | CASRGGAGETQYF | TGTGCCAGTAGGGGGGGTGCGGGAGAGACCCAGTACTTC
TRBD2 | NA | TRBJ2-3 | TRBV7-9 | CASSLGTSRGTDTQYF | TGTGCCAGCAGCTTAGGGACTAGCAGGGGCACAGATACGCAGTATTTT
NA | NA | TRBJ1-5 | TRBV27 | CASSLGGAYNQPQHF | TGTGCCAGCAGTTTAGGGGGGGCCTACAATCAGCCCCAGCATTTT
TRBD1 | NA | TRBJ2-5 | TRBV7-8 | CASSIDRVQETQYF | TGTGCCAGCAGCATCGACAGGGTCCAAGAGACCCAGTACTTC
TRBD2 | NA | TRBJ2-2 | TRBV6-8 | CASRVLKAGPNTGELFF | TGTGCCAGCAGGGTGCTAAAAGCGGGACCGAACACCGGGGAGCTGTTTTTT
TRBD1 | NA | TRBJ1-3 | TRBV2 | CASSEFGTGNSGNTIYF | TGTGCCAGCAGTGAATTCGGGACAGGAAACTCTGGAAACACCATATATTTT
NA | NA | TRBJ2-7 | TRBV5-1 | CASSLDRAYREQYF | TGCGCCAGCAGCTTGGACAGGGCCTACCGGGAGCAGTACTTC
TRBD2 | NA | TRBJ2-7 | TRBV24-1 | CATSGTGGSYEQYF | TGTGCCACCAGTGGGACGGGAGGGTCCTACGAGCAGTACTTC
NA | NA | TRBJ1-2 | TRBV4-3 | CASSQNWGQAYGYTF | TGCGCCAGCAGCCAAAACTGGGGGCAGGCCTATGGCTACACCTTC
TRBD1 | NA | TRBJ1-2 | TRBV19 | CASSITGGGNYGYTF | TGTGCCAGTAGTATCACAGGGGGAGGCAACTATGGCTACACCTTC
NA | NA | TRBJ1-4 | TRBV3-1/TRBV3-2 | CASGDPRAEKLFF | TGTGCCAGCGGAGACCCCAGGGCTGAAAAACTGTTTTTT
NA | NA | TRBJ1-2 | TRBV7-3 | CASSLSGGASYGYTF | TGTGCCAGCAGCTTGAGCGGAGGAGCGAGCTATGGCTACACCTTC
NA | NA | TRBJ1-4 | TRBV30 | CAWSPPGGWYEKLFF | TGTGCCTGGTCCCCCCCAGGAGGTTGGTATGAAAAACTGTTTTTT
TRBD1 | NA | TRBJ1-2 | TRBV9 | CASSKAGTGGLDYGYTF | TGTGCCAGCAGCAAAGCCGGGACAGGGGGCCTCGACTATGGCTACACCTTC
NA | once | TRBJ2-2 | TRBV5-1 | CASSLARVSSQTGELFF | TGCGCCAGCAGCTTGGCGAGGGTTTCCAGCCAAACCGGGGAGCTGTTTTTT
NA | once | TRBJ2-7 | TRBV7-8 | CASSLVTAYEQYF | TGTGCCAGCAGCTTAGTTACAGCCTACGAGCAGTACTTC
NA | NA | TRBJ1-1 | TRBV7-8 | CASSYRVRTEAFF | TGTGCCAGCAGTTACAGGGTGCGCACTGAAGCTTTCTTT
NA | NA | TRBJ1-4 | TRBV19 | CASSIVGNEKLFF | TGTGCCAGTAGTATAGTCGGTAATGAAAAACTGTTTTTT
TRBD1 | NA | TRBJ1-1 | TRBV29-1 | CSALSGTALNTEAFF | TGCAGCGCTCTTTCCGGGACAGCTTTGAACACTGAAGCTTTCTTT
NA | NA | TRBJ1-1 | TRBV5-4 | CATKPAGNTEAFF | TGTGCCACCAAGCCCGCCGGGAACACTGAAGCTTTCTTT
TRBD2 | NA | TRBJ2-1 | TRBV3-1/TRBV3-2 | CASSHRNGGTSGRGVDEQFF | TGTGCCAGCAGCCATAGAAATGGGGGGACTAGCGGGAGAGGGGTCGATGAGCAGTTCTTC
NA | NA | TRBJ1-5 | TRBV4-1 | CASSQDRSSQPQHF | TGCGCCAGCAGCCAAGACAGGTCCAGCCAGCCCCAGCATTTT
NA | NA | TRBJ1-1 | TRBV12-5 | CASGPHRAGEAFF | TGTGCTAGTGGTCCGCACAGGGCTGGGGAAGCTTTCTTT
NA | NA | TRBJ2-7 | TRBV14 | CASSQATFYEQYF | TGTGCCAGCAGCCAAGCGACTTTCTACGAGCAGTACTTC
NA | NA | TRBJ1-2 | TRBV2 | CASRRGGYGYTF | TGTGCCAGCAGGCGGGGTGGCTATGGCTACACCTTC
TRBD1 | NA | TRBJ1-1 | TRBV5-1 | CASRTGGNTEAFF | TGCGCCAGCCGGACAGGGGGAAACACTGAAGCTTTCTTT
NA | NA | TRBJ2-2 | TRBV6-5 | CASQWGRVTGELFF | TGTGCCAGCCAATGGGGGCGCGTCACCGGGGAGCTGTTTTTT
TRBD2 | NA | TRBJ2-7 | TRBV30 | CAWTTQRTSGPTNHDYEQYF | TGTGCCTGGACCACCCAGAGGACTAGCGGTCCCACAAACCACGACTACGAGCAGTACTTC
TRBD1 | once | TRBJ1-1 | TRBV19 | CASTETGNPNTEAFF | TGTGCCAGTACCGAGACAGGGAATCCGAACACTGAAGCTTTCTTT
NA | NA | TRBJ2-6 | TRBV19 | CASSLGANVLTF | TGTGCCAGTAGTCTTGGGGCCAACGTCCTGACTTTC
TRBD1 | NA | TRBJ1-1 | TRBV30 | CAWTGGMNTEAFF | TGTGCCTGGACAGGGGGAATGAACACTGAAGCTTTCTTT
TRBD1 | once | TRBJ1-6 | TRBV27 | CASSFQGALRGSPLHF | TGTGCCAGCAGTTTTCAGGGGGCCTTACGGGGGTCACCCCTCCACTTT
NA | once | TRBJ2-5 | TRBV3-1/TRBV3-2 | CASSQASGGRETQYF | TGTGCCAGCAGCCAAGCATCGGGGGGCCGGGAGACCCAGTACTTC
TRBD1 | NA | TRBJ2-1 | TRBV29-1 | CSVDGGQGFVEQFF | TGCAGCGTTGATGGGGGACAGGGGTTCGTAGAGCAGTTCTTC
NA | NA | TRBJ1-6 | TRBV30 | CASQQGTPPNSPLHF | TGTGCCTCACAGCAAGGGACACCCCCTAATTCACCCCTCCACTTT
NA | NA | TRBJ2-3 | TRBV16 | CASSPRTAGATDTQYF | TGTGCCAGCAGCCCTAGGACAGCCGGTGCCACAGATACGCAGTATTTT
NA | NA | TRBJ1-2 | TRBV6-4 | CASSVDLGSYGYTF | TGTGCCAGCAGCGTTGACTTAGGCTCATATGGCTACACCTTC
TRBD1 | NA | TRBJ1-4 | TRBV19 | CASSVGQTLNEKLFF | TGTGCCAGTAGTGTGGGACAGACTCTTAATGAAAAACTGTTTTTT
TRBD2 | NA | TRBJ2-3 | TRBV11-3 | CASSPGGTNTDTQYF | TGTGCCAGCAGCCCAGGTGGGACTAACACAGATACGCAGTATTTT
TRBD1 | NA | TRBJ1-3 | TRBV7-9 | CASSLWGQGNSGNTIYF | TGTGCCAGCAGCTTATGGGGACAGGGGAACTCTGGAAACACCATATATTTT
TRBD2 | NA | TRBJ2-1 | TRBV4-1 | CASSQDQSGRLNEQFF | TGCGCCAGCAGCCAAGATCAGAGCGGGAGGCTCAATGAGCAGTTCTTC
TRBD1 | NA | TRBJ1-2 | TRBV18 | CASQGGFFYGYTF | TGTGCCAGCCAGGGGGGCTTTTTCTATGGCTACACCTTC
NA | NA | TRBJ2-5 | TRBV7-3 | CASSYSGETQYF | TGTGCCAGCAGCTATTCGGGAGAGACCCAGTACTTC
NA | NA | TRBJ2-7 | TRBV7-3 | CASSLRGGSGEQYF | TGTGCCAGCAGCTTGCGCGGCGGATCGGGAGAGCAGTACTTC
TRBD1 | NA | TRBJ1-2 | TRBV6-1 | CASSATGQGTANYGYTF | TGTGCCAGCAGTGCGACAGGGCAGGGTACAGCTAACTATGGCTACACCTTC